This T cell receptor beta chain was captured by sequencing in a study of T cell clonality in common variable immunodeficiency. Profiling relied on immunoSEQ multiplex PCR, and the TCRdb table lists in-frame clones only, not all of them. Singletons are absent from the sample, which has 50,000 to 65,000 clones. Study results and limitations: T cell subpopulation sequencing would be needed to explain CVID clonality.

Many counts were recorded for this clone. Its target is not known. The source is a person aged 18 to 75 in good health. What was sequenced was peripheral blood mononuclear cells.

The DNA read from the CDR3 is TGTGCCAGCACTAGGACAGGGCTTATCTACAATGAG. It encodes CASTRTGLIYNE. The full CDR3 reads CASTRTGLIYNEQFF. The chain joins TRBV12-3 or TRBV12-4 to TRBJ2-1, with TRBD1 matching over 8 bases. The read terminates 3 residues ahead of where the CDR3 ends, so the germline J gene completes it. Trimming removed 7 bases from V and 3 bases from J; junction bases left unmatched: 8. This CDR3 is 15 amino acids long.